A selection of T cell receptor beta chains follows, all from one sample in a study of blood T cell repertoires in COVID-19. Sequencing was performed with immunoSEQ multiplex PCR; in TCRdb, only in-frame clones are kept and a portion is missing. The table has fewer than 600,000 clones, roughly nine tenths seen once. The sequenced sample was peripheral blood. The receptors were sampled from a man younger than 30 with COVID-19, enrolled during active disease. Each CDR3 is given with its conserved first and last residue. A D gene is named only where the DNA matches it firmly. The size entry is marked missing in some rows and otherwise reads once, few, many or a size class.

v_gene,d_gene,j_gene,abundance,CDR3nt,CDR3aa
TRBV9,TRBD1,TRBJ2-1,once,TGTGCCAGCAGCGGACCGGGACAGAACCACAATGAGCAGTTCTTC,CASSGPGQNHNEQFF
TRBV28,.,TRBJ2-1,.,TGTGCCAGTAATCCGAGGGCGAGTGGGACCTACAATGAGCAGTTCTTC,CASNPRASGTYNEQFF
TRBV19,TRBD2,TRBJ2-5,.,TGTGCCAGTAGTTTGACCCGGGGGGGCTCCCAGTACTTC,CASSLTRGGSQYF
TRBV19,TRBD1,TRBJ2-7,.,TGTGCCAGCTCCGGGACAGGGACCTACGAGCAGTACTTC,CASSGTGTYEQYF
TRBV19,.,TRBJ2-7,.,TGTGCCAGTAAAGTCGCATCAGGGGAATTCTACGAGCAGTACTTC,CASKVASGEFYEQYF
TRBV10-1,TRBD1,TRBJ1-1,.,TGCGCCAGCAGTGAGGCAAATCCGGGACAGGGGCTTTTATGGTCGGTGAACACTGAAGCTTTCTTT,CASSEANPGQGLLWSVNTEAFF
TRBV20-1,.,TRBJ1-1,once,TGCAGTGCTAGTAAACCCTCAGGGGACACTGAAGCTTTCTTT,CSASKPSGDTEAFF
TRBV19,TRBD1,TRBJ2-5,.,TGTGCCAGTAGCATCGACCATGGACAGGGCGGGAAGACCCAGTACTTC,CASSIDHGQGGKTQYF
TRBV19,TRBD1,TRBJ2-4,.,TGTGCCAGTATCGATCCGGGACAGGGGTCCCGGGACATTCAGTACTTC,CASIDPGQGSRDIQYF
TRBV5-1,.,TRBJ1-1,few,TGCGCCAGCAGCTTGGGTGGAGCGGGGGTTAATGAAGCTTTCTTT,CASSLGGAGVNEAFF
TRBV27,TRBD1,TRBJ2-7,.,TGTGCCAGCAGGCGCGGACAGGGCTCCTACGAGCAGTACTTC,CASRRGQGSYEQYF
TRBV4-1,.,TRBJ2-2,.,TGCGCCAGCAGCCATCGCGGCCCCGGGGGTCCCGGGGAGCTGTTTTTT,CASSHRGPGGPGELFF
TRBV7-9,.,TRBJ2-1,.,TGCAGCGGGCGCGGGCCAAACAATGAGCAGTTCTTC,CSGRGPNNEQFF
TRBV4-1,TRBD1,TRBJ1-6,.,TGCGCCAGCAGGCGCTGGACAGGGGACTCACCCCTCCACTTT,CASRRWTGDSPLHF
TRBV18,.,TRBJ2-1,.,TGTGCCAGCTCACTAATGGGGGGGCCCTACAATGAGCAGTTCTTC,CASSLMGGPYNEQFF
TRBV21-1,.,TRBJ1-5,.,TGTGCCAGCAGCAAAGGTCCACCGACAGGGGGCTTTAGGGGCAATCAGCCCCAGCATTTT,CASSKGPPTGGFRGNQPQHF
TRBV7-3,TRBD2,TRBJ2-3,.,TGTGCCAGCAGCGTGACTAGCGGAACAGATACGCAGTATTTT,CASSVTSGTDTQYF
TRBV5-1,TRBD2,TRBJ2-3,.,TGCGCCAGCAGCTTGGTGGTAGCGGGTCCGGAAGCAAAGTATTTT,CASSLVVAGPEAKYF
TRBV5-5,TRBD2,TRBJ2-1,.,TGTGCCAGCAGCTTGGAGATAGCGGGTACCTTTTACTCCTACAATGAGCAGTTCTTC,CASSLEIAGTFYSYNEQFF
TRBV12-5,.,TRBJ2-7,.,TGTGCTAGTGGTTTCCCCAGCTACGAGCAGTACTTC,CASGFPSYEQYF
TRBV10-2,.,TRBJ1-1,.,TGCGCCAGCAGTGAGTCGGAGGCAGATGAAGCTTTCTTT,CASSESEADEAFF
TRBV12-3/TRBV12-4,.,TRBJ1-1,.,TGTGCCAGCAGTTTAATTTGGGGGGGGGAAGCTTTCTTT,CASSLIWGGEAFF
TRBV6-5,.,TRBJ2-7,once,TGTGCCAGCAGTTCAGGACTCGGCTCCTACGAGCAGTACTTC,CASSSGLGSYEQYF
TRBV15,.,TRBJ1-2,.,TGTGCCACCAGCAGAGATATGAGGCAAAGAGCCGGCTACACCTTC,CATSRDMRQRAGYTF
TRBV19,TRBD2,TRBJ2-2,.,TGTGCCAGCAATAGCGGGGGGGGCACCGGGGAGCTGTTTTTT,CASNSGGGTGELFF
TRBV19,TRBD1,TRBJ1-5,.,TGTGCCAGTAGTGCCCGGGACAGGGGGCGAATCAATCAGCCCCAGCATTTT,CASSARDRGRINQPQHF
TRBV7-9,.,TRBJ1-2,.,TGTGCCAGCAGCGCCCCGAACAGGGATGGCTACACCTTC,CASSAPNRDGYTF
TRBV5-8,TRBD2,TRBJ2-5,.,TGTGCCAGCAGCCGAGGGACTAGCGGAGAGACCCAGTACTTC,CASSRGTSGETQYF
TRBV6-6,.,TRBJ1-1,few,TGTGCCAGCAGTTTGGGAGTTGCTGAAGCTTTCTTT,CASSLGVAEAFF
TRBV5-5,.,TRBJ2-5,once,TGTGCCAGCAGCTTGGGGCTAGCGCGGCAAGAGACCCAGTACTTC,CASSLGLARQETQYF
TRBV29-1,TRBD1,TRBJ2-5,.,TGCAGCGCAATCCAGGGACAGGGCAAAATTGTCTCCCAGTACTTC,CSAIQGQGKIVSQYF
TRBV9,.,TRBJ1-1,.,TGTGCCAGCAGCGTCCGGACGGGAGGGAACACTGAAGCTTTCTTT,CASSVRTGGNTEAFF
TRBV2,.,TRBJ1-1,.,TGTGCCAGCAGTGAGTCAGGCAGCTTGAACACTGAAGCTTTCTTT,CASSESGSLNTEAFF
TRBV19,.,TRBJ2-1,few,TGTGCCAGTAGTATTTTCGTTTCTGGCGGGAACAATGAGCAGTTCTTC,CASSIFVSGGNNEQFF
TRBV5-5,.,TRBJ1-1,.,TGTGCCAGCAGGAGGGGAGGGGGAAAGAACACTGAAGCTTTCTTT,CASRRGGGKNTEAFF
TRBV9,.,TRBJ2-1,.,TGTGCCAGCAGCGTAGTGGGGGCCGGTGGGTTGCAGTTCTTC,CASSVVGAGGLQFF
TRBV23-1,TRBD2,TRBJ2-7,.,TGCGCCAGCAGTCACAGACTAGCGGGAGGTTCCTACGAGCAGTACTTC,CASSHRLAGGSYEQYF
TRBV5-1,TRBD2,TRBJ2-7,.,TGCGCCAGCAGCCCCGGACTAGCGGGAGTATCCGAGCAGTACTTC,CASSPGLAGVSEQYF
TRBV6-1,TRBD1,TRBJ2-3,few,TGTGCCAGCAGTGAGAGACAGGGGGGCACAGATACGCAGTATTTT,CASSERQGGTDTQYF
TRBV5-4,TRBD1,TRBJ2-7,.,TGTGCCAGCAGCGTTGGCGGGGGGACAGGGGTAGGCGAGCAGTACTTC,CASSVGGGTGVGEQYF
TRBV27,.,TRBJ2-1,.,TGTGCCAGCAGTTTATCCTTACAGTACAATGAGCAGTTCTTC,CASSLSLQYNEQFF
TRBV19,.,TRBJ1-5,once,TGTGCCACCCAGACGGGGTGGAATCAGCCCCAGCATTTT,CATQTGWNQPQHF